This T cell receptor (beta chain) came from a study of blood T cell repertoires in COVID-19. Study-wide background: Acute-phase and convalescent COVID-19 samples originated in the United States, Italy and Spain. Nucleic acid was either cDNA or gDNA, and it came from T cells, B-cell-depleted T cells, or PBMCs.

Germline values: CDR1 MNHEY, CDR2 SMNVEV (reference sequence). The ends were cut back, 5 bases at V and 7 bases at J, with 24 bases in the middle. The CDR3 loop spans 16 amino acids. As handled by the study authors: Counts of nucleated cells, estimated from reference gene primer amplification, were obtained. Profiled with immunoSEQ multiplex PCR; TCRdb holds only in-frame clones, not every one. V and J calls and clone size come straight from that table; D and trimming were deduced from the DNA. The sample holds around 200,000 clones, around four fifths seen once. This clone has a handful of counts. This receptor was identified in a man between 45 and 60 years old with active or convalescent COVID-19. The specimen sequenced was peripheral blood. The chain uses TRBV27 and TRBJ2-7; D is perhaps TRBD2 (6 bases). This CDR3 is CASSAYSGDSLLEQYF. As DNA, the CDR3 is TGTGCCAGCAGTGCATACTCGGGGGACTCTCTCCTGGAGCAGTACTTC.